Each of the 19 T cell receptor beta chains below was sequenced from the same sample in a study of OX40 agonist ivuxolimab in advanced cancers. TCRdb's copy holds only in-frame clones and misses some; the assay was immunoSEQ multiplex PCR. Of about 90,000 clones in the sample, roughly 93% were seen once. Sequenced material: CD4+ or CD8+ T cells sorted from blood, taken in a trial of the OX40 agonist ivuxolimab. The receptors here all came from an adult with an advanced solid tumor such as melanoma, head and neck, liver or kidney cancer.

In the case of this clone: The same CDR3 can be traced to other DNA sequences in this sample. J is TRBJ1-5 and V is TRBV28, with D tentatively TRBD1 (6 bases). Trimming shortened V by 6 bases and J by 7 bases, and 16 bases separated the two germline ends. Per germline, CDR1 MDHEN and CDR2 SYDVKM. CDR3 length: 14 residues. The CDR3 bases are TGTGCCAGCAGAATTGGGGGGGCCGGGCAGCCCCAGCATTTT. It encodes CASRIGGAGQPQHF.

The chain's CDR3 is CASSQAGYGEKLFF. As DNA, the CDR3 is TGTGCCAGCAGCCAGGCTGGCTACGGGGAAAAACTGTTTTTT. The chain joins TRBV6-5 to TRBJ1-4; D unresolved. Germline-derived CDR1 and CDR2 are MNHEY and SVGAGI. Between the trimmed V and J ends, which lost 6 bases and 8 bases, there was a span of 16 bases. The CDR3 contains 14 residues.

The chain links TRBV5-6 to TRBJ2-7, with no clear D. Germline loops: CDR1 SGHDT, CDR2 YYEEEE. V lost 3 bases to trimming and J lost 7 bases, with 8 bases between them. The CDR3 has 11 amino acids. The CDR3 protein is CASSWLGEQYF. In nucleotides, the CDR3 is TGTGCCAGCAGCTGGTTGGGTGAGCAGTACTTC.

This rearrangement joins TRBV9 to TRBJ1-2, with D possibly matching TRBD1 (6 bases). Trimming took 2 bases from V and 2 from J, leaving 16 bases between them. Looked up from germline, CDR1 is SGDLS and CDR2 is YYNGEE. The CDR3 consists of 16 residues. The CDR3 here is CASSVSLWTENYGYTF. In nucleotides, the CDR3 is TGTGCCAGCAGCGTGAGCTTATGGACAGAGAACTATGGCTACACCTTC. The complete variable domain, with remaining parts taken from reference TRBV9 and TRBJ1-2, reads DSGVTQTPKHLITATGQRVTLRCSPRSGDLSVYWYQQSLDQGLQFLIQYYNGEERAKGNILERFSAQQFPDLHSELNLSSLELGDSALYFCASSVSLWTENYGYTFGSGTRLTVV.

The chain uses TRBV5-1 and TRBJ1-2, with 9 bases fitting TRBD1. Germline values: CDR1 SGHRS, CDR2 YFSETQ. J was trimmed by 2 bases and V by 1 base; bases with no gene match: 6. The CDR3 loop spans 16 amino acids. DNA for the CDR3: TGCGCCAGCAGCTTGTTTCCCGGACAGGGGAACTATGGCTACACCTTC. Translating it yields CASSLFPGQGNYGYTF.

In this sample, this clone turned up a few times. CDR3: CARVRDSSTDTQYF. Written as DNA, the CDR3 is TGTGCCAGAGTCCGGGACAGTAGCACAGATACGCAGTATTTT. The genes are TRBV27 and TRBJ2-3, with 7 bases aligning to TRBD1. Per the germline V gene, CDR1 is MNHEY and CDR2 is SMNVEV (reference sequence). The CDR3 totals 14 residues. Unmatched junction bases numbered 6, after V lost 9 bases and J lost 0 bases.

The gene calls are TRBV7-3 and TRBJ2-1, with unresolved D. This CDR3 has 16 amino acids. Germline CDR1 is SGHTA and CDR2 is FQGTGA. V was cut by 0 bases and J by 7 bases, with 16 bases left in between. For the CDR3, the DNA is TGTGCCAGCAGCTTAACTACCGGAGTTCGGGCAAATGAGCAGTTCTTC. Translating gives CASSLTTGVRANEQFF. Full variable domain (remainder filled in from reference TRBV7-3 and TRBJ2-1): GAGVSQTPSNKVTEKGKYVELRCDPISGHTALYWYRQSLGQGPEFLIYFQGTGAADDSGLPNDRFFAVRPEGSVSTLKIQRTERGDSAVYLCASSLTTGVRANEQFFGPGTRLTVL.

V and J are TRBV5-6 and TRBJ2-5, with D tentatively TRBD2 (7 bases). The ends were cut back, 2 bases at V and 1 base at J, with 12 bases in the middle. There are 15 residues in the CDR3. Germline CDR1 and CDR2: SGHDT and YYEEEE. CDR3 in amino acids: CASSLRGRAQETQYF. The CDR3 coding sequence is TGTGCCAGCAGCTTAAGGGGGAGGGCCCAAGAGACCCAGTACTTC.

The chain recombines TRBV28 with TRBJ2-5, with TRBD2 matching over 10 bases. The CDR3 has 15 residues. CDR1 is MDHEN, CDR2 SYDVKM, per germline. Trimming cost V 2 bases and J 7 bases; bases outside gene matches: 7. The CDR3 DNA sequence: TGTGCCAGCAGTTTACGAGCGGGAGGGCCTGGGACCCAGTACTTC. As protein: CASSLRAGGPGTQYF.

The chain carries TRBV7-2 and TRBJ2-3, with 10 bases aligning to TRBD2. The junction had 15 bases not matched to a gene; V was cut back by 2 bases and J by 4 bases. The germline CDR1 and CDR2 sequences are SGHTA and FQGNSA. This CDR3 is 19 amino acids long. The CDR3, as DNA: TGTGCCAGCAGCTTATCTCGGACTAGCGGACCAGGGGGATCAGATACGCAGTATTTT. Encoded protein: CASSLSRTSGPGGSDTQYF.

The gene calls are TRBV6-1 and TRBJ2-7, with D perhaps TRBD2 (7 bases). CDR1 is MNHNS and CDR2 is SASEGT in the germline V gene. The CDR3 runs to 14 residues. The V end lost 4 bases, the J end lost 4 bases, and 14 bases lay between the germline ends. The CDR3 bases are TGTGCCAGCAGTGTCCCGGGGGGCGGATACGAGCAGTACTTC. It yields the protein CASSVPGGGYEQYF.

The chain recombines TRBV11-1 with TRBJ2-1; 8 nucleotides line up with TRBD1. Germline values: CDR1 SGHAT, CDR2 FQDESV (reference sequence). The CDR3 has 15 residues. The V and J ends lost 6 bases and 5 bases, in that order; junction bases with no gene match: 9. CDR3 protein: CASRRDRIKNNEQFF. The CDR3 region has the DNA TGTGCCAGCAGACGGGACAGGATAAAAAACAATGAGCAGTTCTTC.

The chain is built from TRBV29-1 and TRBJ2-7, with 12 bases that match TRBD2. Germline V lookup: CDR1 SQVTM, CDR2 ANQGSEA. The CDR3 contains 14 residues. J lost 4 bases, V lost 6 bases, and 7 bases had no gene match. The CDR3 loop is CSVGGLAGSYEQYF. The CDR3 DNA reads TGCAGCGTAGGCGGACTAGCGGGATCGTACGAGCAGTACTTC.

This chain uses TRBV7-6 with TRBJ2-5; D not resolved. The V end lost 0 bases, the J end lost 0 bases, and 2 bases lay between the germline ends. Germline V gene lookup returns CDR1 SGHVS and CDR2 FNYEAQ. The CDR3 has 13 amino acids. Here the CDR3 DNA reads TGTGCCAGCAGCTTAGCGCACCAAGAGACCCAGTACTTC. Translating it yields CASSLAHQETQYF.

This chain joins TRBV9 and TRBJ2-7, with D unclear. The germline V gene has CDR1 SGDLS and CDR2 YYNGEE. This CDR3 contains 11 residues. V lost 4 bases and J 5 bases, leaving 7 bases between the germline ends. The CDR3 reads CASSPPHEQYF. The CDR3 region has the DNA TGTGCCAGCAGCCCCCCGCACGAGCAGTACTTC.

The chain has TRBV7-3 and TRBJ2-1, with 11 bases matching TRBD2. The CDR3 spans 15 residues. V lost 5 bases and J lost 6; bases outside the gene matches: 6. The germline V gene has CDR1 SGHTA and CDR2 FQGTGA. In DNA form, the CDR3 reads TGTGCCAGCAGCCCGCTAGCGGGAGGCCCCAATGAGCAGTTCTTC. Translation gives CASSPLAGGPNEQFF.

This clone has just a few counts. This specimen includes other DNA sequences encoding the same CDR3. This chain links TRBV18 with TRBJ2-2; TRBD1 matches 9 bases. CDR1 and CDR2 (germline): KGHSH, LQKENI. There are 14 residues in the CDR3. V trimming: 3 bases; J trimming: 8 bases; junction bases outside the gene matches: 4. CDR3 protein: CASSPGQGTGELFF. The CDR3 bases are TGTGCCAGCTCACCCGGACAGGGGACAGGGGAGCTGTTTTTT.

The chain is built from TRBV7-2 and TRBJ2-3, with TRBD2 as a possible D gene (6 bases). Looked up from germline, CDR1 is SGHTA and CDR2 is FQGNSA. The CDR3 extends over 15 amino acids. The V gene lost 6 bases and the J gene lost 3 bases, with 16 bases spanning the gap. Here the CDR3 reads CASSALASGTDTQYF. The CDR3 bases are TGTGCCAGCAGTGCCCTAGCGAGTGGGACAGATACGCAGTATTTT.

The V call is TRBV7-9, the J call TRBJ1-2; no clear D gene. CDR1 and CDR2 (germline): SEHNR, FQNEAQ (reference sequence). The CDR3 consists of 13 residues. V lost 1 base and J lost 5, with 8 bases in between. The CDR3 is CASSLGVWYGYTF. The CDR3, as DNA: TGTGCCAGCAGCTTAGGCGTTTGGTATGGCTACACCTTC.